This entry lists 12 T cell receptor beta chains sequenced from one sample in a study of CD8+CD57+ T cells in acquired aplastic anemia. Previously, flow cytometry had revealed CD8+CD57+ cell expansion in the patients chosen for sequencing. Genomic DNA was employed as the template in profiling TCR beta VDJ and CDR3. Each CDR3 protein gets one entry after TCRdb re-called the reads with MiXCR. The data contain around 290,000 distinct CDR3 sequences, around three fifths of them seen just once; the ten biggest clones take up 1% to 1.5%. Sequences were obtained from sorted CD4+, CD8+, or CD8+CD57+ T cells (not recorded which) from PBMCs. The receptors derive from a human donor with aplastic anemia.

A word on this clonotype: A junction boundary mismatches the germline segment, possibly from a read error. The chain has TRBV10-3 and TRBJ2-7, with TRBD2 matching over 9 bases. Germline V CDR1 and CDR2: ENHRY, SYGVKD. The CDR3 contains 16 residues. The CDR3 loop is CASSGGGGGDPYEQYF. CDR3 sequence (DNA): TGTGCCAGCAGTGGCGGGGGGGGTGGGGATCCGTACGAGCAGTACTTC.

The chain links TRBV19 to TRBJ2-2; unclear D gene. Trimming took off 3 bases at V and 1 base at J, with 0 bases between the two ends. Germline V gives CDR1 LNHDA, CDR2 SQIVND (reference sequence). The CDR3 runs to 12 residues. The CDR3 DNA reads TGTGCCAGTAGTATGAACACCGGGGAGCTGTTTTTT. This codes for CASSMNTGELFF.

This clonotype came up many times. The V gene is TRBV7-9, the J gene TRBJ2-7, with TRBD1 matching over 10 bases. The CDR3 is made up of 18 amino acids. The V gene's germline CDR1 is SEHNR and CDR2 FQNEAQ (reference sequence). The V gene end was trimmed by 2 bases and the J gene end by 6 bases; junction bases not matched to a gene: 16. The CDR3 loop is CASSLLPGTGDGGREQYF. CDR3 bases: TGTGCCAGCAGCTTATTGCCCGGGACAGGGGACGGAGGACGCGAGCAGTACTTC.

V is TRBV6-5 and J is TRBJ2-1; the D is unclear. The germline V gene encodes CDR1 MNHEY and CDR2 SVGAGI. CDR3 size: 14 residues. V lost 8 bases, J lost 4 bases, and 15 bases lay in between. This chain's CDR3 is CASARQSTYNEQFF. Written as DNA, the CDR3 is TGTGCCAGCGCTCGGCAGTCGACGTACAATGAGCAGTTCTTC.

The rearrangement uses TRBV5-1 and TRBJ2-1, with D perhaps TRBD1 or TRBD2 (7 bases each). The V end lost 0 bases, the J end lost 12 bases, and 16 bases lay between the germline ends. The germline V gene has CDR1 SGHRS and CDR2 YFSETQ. The CDR3 covers 14 residues. Written as DNA, the CDR3 is TGCGCCAGCAGCTTGGGAGCGGGGACAGATACGCAGTTCTTC. The encoded protein is CASSLGAGTDTQFF.

V gene TRBV10-3 combines with J gene TRBJ1-1; possible D gene TRBD1, 5 bases. Germline-derived CDR1 and CDR2 are ENHRY and SYGVKD. The ends were cut back, 11 bases at V and 0 bases at J, with 10 bases in the middle. This CDR3 has 12 amino acids. The CDR3 loop reads CAARGLNTEAFF. In DNA form, the CDR3 reads TGTGCCGCACGGGGCCTGAACACTGAAGCTTTCTTT.

This clonotype was seen only a few times. The chain has TRBV7-9 and TRBJ2-3; 11 nucleotides match TRBD1. There are 16 residues in the CDR3. V dropped 4 bases and J dropped 6; count of bases not matched to a gene: 9. CDR1 and CDR2 (germline): SEHNR, FQNEAQ (reference sequence). CDR3 sequence (DNA): TGTGCCAGCAGCTCCGGACAGGGGGCGGGGTCCGATACGCAGTATTTT. It translates to CASSSGQGAGSDTQYF.

For the CDR3, the DNA is TGTGCCAGCAGCCCCGGGCGGGGACAGGGCCATGGCTACACCTTC. Its translation: CASSPGRGQGHGYTF. The chain joins TRBV7-2 to TRBJ1-2; TRBD1 agrees at 9 bases. There are 15 residues in the CDR3. V trimming: 5 bases; J trimming: 6 bases; junction bases outside the gene matches: 10. CDR1 SGHTA and CDR2 FQGNSA come from the germline V gene.

The chain recombines TRBV20-1 with TRBJ2-3; D is ambiguous. Germline V gene sequence: CDR1 DFQATT, CDR2 SNEGSKA (reference sequence). With 0 bases removed from V and 4 bases from J, the gap between germline ends came to 8 bases. CDR3 length: 13 residues. DNA of the CDR3: TGCAGTGCTAGAGACTGGACCGCAGATACGCAGTATTTT. The encoded protein is CSARDWTADTQYF.

The chain joins TRBV15 to TRBJ2-5; TRBD2 matches at 9 bases. Trimming cost V 7 bases and J 4 bases; bases outside gene matches: 10. There are 15 residues in the CDR3. The V gene's germline CDR1 is LNHNV and CDR2 YYDKDF (reference sequence). CDR3 protein: CATIGGGAGGETQYF. The CDR3 coding sequence is TGTGCCACCATCGGCGGGGGGGCCGGTGGAGAGACCCAGTACTTC.

The rearrangement joins TRBV24-1 to TRBJ1-1; D is ambiguous. The CDR3 runs 14 residues. Germline V CDR1 and CDR2: KGHDR, SFDVKD. Trimming removed 7 bases at V and 3 bases at J, with 14 bases between. The CDR3 DNA reads as TGTGCCACCAGGTCCGGGCCGGGGTACACTGAAGCTTTCTTT. This encodes CATRSGPGYTEAFF.

The CDR3 region has the DNA TGTGCCAGCAGCTCCCAGGAAACAGGGTCCTATGGCTACACCTTC. It specifies CASSSQETGSYGYTF. The J gene is TRBJ1-2, the V gene TRBV7-8; possible D gene TRBD1, 6 bases. The germline CDR1 and CDR2 sequences are SGHVS and FQNEAQ. The CDR3 is 15 residues long. V was shortened by 4 bases and J by 4 bases, with 16 bases between the two germline ends.